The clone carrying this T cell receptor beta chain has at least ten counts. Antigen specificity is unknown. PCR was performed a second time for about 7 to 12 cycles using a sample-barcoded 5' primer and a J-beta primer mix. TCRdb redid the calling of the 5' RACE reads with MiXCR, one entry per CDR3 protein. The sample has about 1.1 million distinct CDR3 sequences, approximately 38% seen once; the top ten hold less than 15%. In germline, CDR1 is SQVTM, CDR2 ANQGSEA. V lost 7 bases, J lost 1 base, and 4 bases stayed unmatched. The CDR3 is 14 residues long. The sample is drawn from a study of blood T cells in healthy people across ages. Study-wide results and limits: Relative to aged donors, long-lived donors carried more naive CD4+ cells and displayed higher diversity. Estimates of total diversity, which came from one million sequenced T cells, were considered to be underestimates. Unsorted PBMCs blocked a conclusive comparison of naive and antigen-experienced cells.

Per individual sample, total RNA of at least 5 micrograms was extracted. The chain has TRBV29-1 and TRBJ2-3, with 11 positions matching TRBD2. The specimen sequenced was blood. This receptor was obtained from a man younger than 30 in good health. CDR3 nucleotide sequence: TGCAGCGCTGGGACTAGCGGCCGCACAGATACGCAGTATTTT. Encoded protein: CSAGTSGRTDTQYF.